This paragraph covers one T cell receptor beta chain sequence. What this receptor recognizes is not known. Qualities for individual bases were not recorded, and no much larger clone is one base off. This CDR3 is also generated by other DNA sequences in the sample. At one collaborating source in Seattle, patients were enrolled during active infection and were followed longitudinally through the course of disease. Collaborating institutions collected whole blood in K2EDTA tubes following their own protocols. For TCRbeta analysis, collaborator samples were shipped as frozen whole blood, as isolated PBMCs, or as DNA extracted from either sample type. This sample is part of a study of blood T cell repertoires in COVID-19 (dated by TCRdb to about 2020). About the study as a whole: Collaborator samples came from the United States, Italy and Spain and covered acute and convalescent phases of COVID-19. The material from the prospective study consisted of cDNA or gDNA derived from T cells, B-cell-depleted T cells, or PBMCs. The dataset comprised deeply sampled blood TCRbeta repertoires from subjects exposed to, actively infected with, or recovered from COVID-19. The repertoires were made available in a free public database intended to serve as a resource for research on the immune response to SARS-CoV-2. The samples were drawn from the first 160 participants of the ongoing ImmuneRACE study and from over 950 subjects provided by 6 global collaborators. A de-identified subject ID, COVID-19 status, age in years and sex were almost always included in the sample metadata. HLA class I and class II types, where available, came from metadata supplied by the sample provider rather than from assay-based typing.

TCRbeta CDR3 regions were amplified from genomic DNA by means of the immunoSEQ Assay, a bias-controlled multiplex PCR. Per the authors' processing: Within the assay, amplification of reference gene primers was used to estimate how many nucleated cells each sample contained. To quantify the absolute abundance of each unique TCRbeta CDR3 rearrangement, sequence reads were collapsed and filtered. For each sample, productive Simpson clonality was calculated by taking the square root of Simpson's diversity index across productive rearrangements. Held by TCRdb, this immuneACCESS table contains in-frame sequences only and omits some clones. Under half of the omission traces to an unresolved V gene where checked; the cause of the rest is unknown. V and J calls and clone size are as listed in that table; D and trimming were resolved from the DNA. Counted in this sample were roughly 440,000 clones; approximately 88% of them appeared once. The ten largest account for over 9.5% of the sample.

Results the study describes overall, beyond this receptor: Clinical and demographic metadata were provided uncurated, with the amount varying by source and participant.

Sequences were obtained from peripheral blood. The origin of this receptor is a woman aged 45 to 65 with COVID-19, enrolled during active disease.

The sequence in DNA is TGTGCCAGCAGTCGGGACAGGTCTAACTATGGCTACACCTTC. Its product reads: CASSRDRSNYGYTF. This chain joins TRBV6-5 to TRBJ1-2, with 8 central nucleotides matching TRBD1. The CDR3 has 14 amino acids, counting the end cysteine and phenylalanine. Only CDR3 DNA is held: 42 bases, read in frame from base 1. V trim: 5 bases; J trim: 0 bases; unmatched bases: 2. Via the germline V gene, CDR1 is MNHEY and CDR2 SVGAGI.